This passage covers 24 T cell receptor beta chains from one sample sequenced in a study of T-cell reconstitution after alpha-beta-depleted transplantation in children. Using unique molecular identifiers, the investigators prepared the TCRbeta library. TCRdb analysed the PCR reads with MiXCR anew, one entry per CDR3 protein. The data hold nearly 550,000 distinct CDR3 sequences, with about 18% observed a single time. Sequences were derived from PBMCs from the stem cell graft donor, sampled from the stem cell graft. Receptor source: a human donor who donated a stem cell graft to a child with acute lymphoblastic leukemia.

CDR3 nucleotide sequence: TGTGCCAGCATGCAGGCCTCCTACGAGCAGTACTTC. Its translation is CASMQASYEQYF. The chain couples TRBV25-1 to TRBJ2-7; D not certain. Germline V gene lookup returns CDR1 MGHDK and CDR2 SYGVNS. V was shortened by 7 bases and J by 0 bases, with 7 bases between the two germline ends. CDR3 length equals 12 residues.

The chain carries TRBV3-1 and TRBJ1-6, with a possible D match to TRBD1 (6 bases). Looked up from germline, CDR1 is LGHDT and CDR2 is YNNKEL (reference sequence). The CDR3 consists of 15 residues. Trimming removed 4 bases at V and 7 bases at J, with 14 bases between. The CDR3 here is CASSPLTGLNSPLHF. In DNA form, the CDR3 reads TGTGCCAGCAGCCCGTTGACAGGCCTCAATTCACCCCTCCACTTT.

This clonotype showed up just a few times. V usage is TRBV12-3 or TRBV12-4 and J usage is TRBJ1-1; the match to TRBD1 covers 8 bases. V lost 4 bases and J lost 0; bases outside the gene matches: 13. This CDR3 contains 18 residues. The CDR3 DNA sequence: TGTGCCAGCAGTTCTACCCCGGACAGGGTGAGGGTGAACACTGAAGCTTTCTTT. Protein sequence: CASSSTPDRVRVNTEAFF.

This clonotype came up a few times. J is TRBJ2-1 and V is TRBV7-2; D possibly corresponds to TRBD2 (5 bases). Trimming took 7 bases from V and 6 from J, leaving 16 bases between them. Germline CDR1 is SGHTA and CDR2 is FQGNSA. The CDR3 totals 14 residues. The CDR3 protein is CASTPGGASNEQFF. The CDR3, as DNA: TGTGCCAGCACCCCTGGAGGCGCGAGCAATGAGCAGTTCTTC. Full variable domain (remainder filled in from reference TRBV7-2 and TRBJ2-1): GAGVSQSPSNKVTEKGKDVELRCDPISGHTALYWYRQSLGQGLEFLIYFQGNSAPDKSGLPSDRFSAERTGGSVSTLTIQRTQQEDSAVYLCASTPGGASNEQFFGPGTRLTVL.

This clonotype was seen a handful of times. The chain carries TRBV19 and TRBJ2-1; tentatively, D is TRBD1 (6 bases). Germline V gives CDR1 LNHDA, CDR2 SQIVND (reference sequence). V lost 0 bases and J lost 7, with 7 bases in between. CDR3 length: 13 amino acids. This CDR3 is CASSIDQGNEQFF. The CDR3 DNA reads as TGTGCCAGTAGTATAGATCAGGGGAATGAGCAGTTCTTC.

CDR3 amino acids: CASSVGLVYGYTF. CDR3 coding DNA: TGTGCCAGCAGCGTAGGTTTGGTCTATGGCTACACCTTC. This chain joins TRBV9 and TRBJ1-2; D is uncertain. V gave up 0 bases and J gave up 4 bases, with 7 bases separating them. Germline-derived CDR1 and CDR2 are SGDLS and YYNGEE. The length of the CDR3 is 13 residues.

This clonotype turned up a few times. The V call is TRBV7-9, the J call TRBJ2-3; D not certain. From germline, CDR1 is SEHNR and CDR2 FQNEAQ (reference sequence). With 8 bases removed from V and 2 bases from J, the gap between germline ends came to 11 bases. CDR3 size: 13 residues. The CDR3 region has the DNA TGTGCCAGCGAAACCCCACCCACAGATACGCAGTATTTT. This gives the protein CASETPPTDTQYF.

This clonotype was seen at least ten times. The gene calls are TRBV5-1 and TRBJ2-1, with 15 bases lining up with TRBD2. Germline CDR1 SGHRS, CDR2 YFSETQ. The CDR3 runs to 16 residues. J was trimmed by 7 bases and V by 3 bases; bases with no gene match: 5. As DNA, the CDR3 is TGCGCCAGCAGCTGGACTAGCGGGAGGGAAATGAATGAGCAGTTCTTC. This gives the protein CASSWTSGREMNEQFF.

The chain joins TRBV15 to TRBJ2-3; no clear D gene. The V end lost 6 bases, the J end lost 0 bases, and 7 bases lay between the germline ends. This CDR3 is built from 13 residues. Germline V CDR1 and CDR2: LNHNV, YYDKDF (reference sequence). The CDR3 region is CATRTTSTDTQYF. The CDR3 nucleotides are TGTGCCACCAGGACAACTAGCACAGATACGCAGTATTTT.

There are a few counts of this clonotype. This chain joins TRBV5-1 and TRBJ1-1; D remains ambiguous. Trimming took off 4 bases at V and 3 bases at J, with 10 bases between the two ends. Germline CDR1 is SGHRS and CDR2 is YFSETQ. The CDR3 totals 13 residues. In DNA form, the CDR3 reads TGCGCCAGCAGCCATCCTGGGGACACTGAAGCTTTCTTT. Its protein is CASSHPGDTEAFF. The complete variable domain, with remaining parts taken from reference TRBV5-1 and TRBJ1-1, reads KAGVTQTPRYLIKTRGQQVTLSCSPISGHRSVSWYQQTPGQGLQFLFEYFSETQRNKGNFPGRFSGRQFSNSRSEMNVSTLELGDSALYLCASSHPGDTEAFFGQGTRLTVV.

The rearrangement links TRBV19 to TRBJ2-1; 7 nucleotides line up with TRBD1. Germline V lookup: CDR1 LNHDA, CDR2 SQIVND (reference sequence). The CDR3 spans 17 residues. Trimming cost V 4 bases and J 6 bases; bases outside gene matches: 15. CDR3 amino acids: CASSRRDRASAANEQFF. For the CDR3, the DNA is TGTGCCAGTAGTAGAAGAGACAGGGCAAGTGCGGCCAATGAGCAGTTCTTC.

J is TRBJ2-3 and V is TRBV5-1; D is possibly TRBD1 (6 bases). This CDR3 is built from 15 residues. The ends were cut back, 4 bases at V and 7 bases at J, with 19 bases in the middle. In germline, CDR1 is SGHRS, CDR2 YFSETQ. The CDR3 nucleotides are TGCGCCAGCAGCCAGGGGCAGGGAATCGACAATACGCAGTATTTT. It translates to CASSQGQGIDNTQYF.

This clonotype has just a few counts. This chain uses TRBV7-8 with TRBJ2-3; no clear D. Trimming cost V 5 bases and J 0 bases, with 15 bases left between them. The CDR3 runs to 16 residues. The germline CDR1 and CDR2 sequences are SGHVS and FQNEAQ. CDR3 residues: CASSPRPPASTDTQYF. The CDR3 region has the DNA TGTGCCAGCAGCCCCCGGCCGCCGGCTAGCACAGATACGCAGTATTTT.

This clonotype was counted at least ten times. The chain employs TRBV9 and TRBJ2-5; tentative D call: TRBD2 (5 bases). The germline V gene encodes CDR1 SGDLS and CDR2 YYNGEE. The CDR3 runs to 13 residues. V was cut by 3 bases and J by 5 bases, with 11 bases left in between. The CDR3 spells CASSATGKETQYF. In DNA, the CDR3 is TGTGCCAGCAGCGCTACGGGAAAGGAGACCCAGTACTTC.

The table lists this clonotype with a few counts. The chain employs TRBV9 and TRBJ2-2; D is ambiguous. Trimming stripped 0 bases from V and 0 bases from J, with 9 bases between. The CDR3 runs 16 residues. Germline lookup yields CDR1 SGDLS and CDR2 YYNGEE. The CDR3 loop is CASSVVNTPNTGELFF. CDR3 sequence (DNA): TGTGCCAGCAGCGTAGTAAATACCCCGAACACCGGGGAGCTGTTTTTT. Drawing the rest from reference TRBV9 and TRBJ2-2, the complete variable domain is DSGVTQTPKHLITATGQRVTLRCSPRSGDLSVYWYQQSLDQGLQFLIQYYNGEERAKGNILERFSAQQFPDLHSELNLSSLELGDSALYFCASSVVNTPNTGELFFGEGSRLTVL.

This clonotype was picked up many times. The rearrangement joins TRBV20-1 to TRBJ1-1; 9 positions agree with TRBD1. Trimming took 1 base from V and 1 from J; bases not matched to a gene: 4. The CDR3 loop spans 15 amino acids. CDR1 and CDR2 (germline): DFQATT, SNEGSKA (reference sequence). CDR3 region: CSARGGDRANTEAFF. The CDR3 region has the DNA TGCAGTGCTAGAGGCGGGGACAGGGCGAACACTGAAGCTTTCTTT.

This clonotype occurred a few times. The V gene is TRBV12-3 or TRBV12-4, the J gene TRBJ1-5; possibly TRBD1 for D (5 bases). The CDR3 is made up of 14 amino acids. Trimming took 5 bases from V and 11 from J, leaving 19 bases between them. The CDR3 nucleotides are TGTGCCAGCAGTGACCTGGGGCGGGGGTCGGCCCAGCATTTT. Protein product: CASSDLGRGSAQHF.

The J gene is TRBJ2-7, the V gene TRBV4-1; a possible D gene is TRBD2 (5 bases). The CDR3 runs to 15 residues. Per the germline V gene, CDR1 is MGHRA and CDR2 is YSYEKL. V was cut by 4 bases and J by 1 base, with 14 bases left in between. The chain's CDR3 is CASSPPSGLSYEQYF. CDR3 nucleotide sequence: TGCGCCAGCAGCCCCCCCAGCGGCCTATCCTACGAGCAGTACTTC.

This clonotype was seen a few times. This sequence joins TRBV6-1 and TRBJ2-7; D remains ambiguous. CDR1 and CDR2 (germline): MNHNS, SASEGT. CDR3 size: 16 residues. The germline V and J ends were trimmed by 2 bases and 0 bases, with 14 bases remaining between them. The chain's CDR3 is CASSEYLAQSSYEQYF. CDR3 bases: TGTGCCAGCAGTGAATACCTGGCGCAGAGCTCCTACGAGCAGTACTTC.

This chain connects TRBV12-3 or TRBV12-4 to TRBJ1-1; 8 positions agree with TRBD1. The J segment lost 1 base and the V segment lost 6 bases, leaving 4 bases of the junction unmatched. CDR3 length equals 14 residues. In DNA form, the CDR3 reads TGTGCCAGCAGACCCACAGGGGGGAACACTGAAGCTTTCTTT. It translates to CASRPTGGNTEAFF.

This clonotype was detected only a few times. V is TRBV5-1 and J is TRBJ2-7; maybe TRBD2 (5 bases). The V end was cut by 4 bases, the J end by 2 bases, with 13 bases between. Per germline, CDR1 SGHRS and CDR2 YFSETQ. CDR3 size: 14 residues. CDR3 region: CASSKGRDAYEQYF. CDR3 DNA sequence: TGCGCCAGCAGCAAAGGACGGGATGCCTACGAGCAGTACTTC. Using reference TRBV5-1 and TRBJ2-7 for the parts outside the CDR3, the full variable domain is KAGVTQTPRYLIKTRGQQVTLSCSPISGHRSVSWYQQTPGQGLQFLFEYFSETQRNKGNFPGRFSGRQFSNSRSEMNVSTLELGDSALYLCASSKGRDAYEQYFGPGTRLTVT.

V is TRBV20-1 and J is TRBJ2-7; TRBD2 aligns across 8 bases. Germline CDR1 DFQATT, CDR2 SNEGSKA (reference sequence). This CDR3 has 14 amino acids. V lost 1 base to trimming and J lost 2 bases; unmatched junction nucleotides: 4. DNA for the CDR3: TGCAGTGCTAGAGTGACGGGAGGGGCCTACGAGCAGTACTTC. Translation gives CSARVTGGAYEQYF.

V is TRBV6-1 and J is TRBJ2-1; 9 bases are shared with TRBD1. With 5 bases clipped from V and 3 bases from J, the junction kept 5 bases outside the gene matches. This CDR3 is 15 amino acids long. From germline, CDR1 is MNHNS and CDR2 SASEGT. In nucleotides, the CDR3 is TGTGCCAGCAGTCAAAGGGGACAGGGCTACAATGAGCAGTTCTTC. It codes for CASSQRGQGYNEQFF.

This clonotype has just a few counts. The chain employs TRBV9 and TRBJ2-7; 8 positions match TRBD1. The CDR3 length is 16 residues. CDR1 and CDR2 (germline): SGDLS, YYNGEE. The V segment lost 0 bases and the J segment 4 bases; nucleotides outside the gene matches: 9. Here the CDR3 DNA reads TGTGCCAGCAGCGTAGCGGGGCAGGGGGCCCGATACGAGCAGTACTTC. Its protein is CASSVAGQGARYEQYF.